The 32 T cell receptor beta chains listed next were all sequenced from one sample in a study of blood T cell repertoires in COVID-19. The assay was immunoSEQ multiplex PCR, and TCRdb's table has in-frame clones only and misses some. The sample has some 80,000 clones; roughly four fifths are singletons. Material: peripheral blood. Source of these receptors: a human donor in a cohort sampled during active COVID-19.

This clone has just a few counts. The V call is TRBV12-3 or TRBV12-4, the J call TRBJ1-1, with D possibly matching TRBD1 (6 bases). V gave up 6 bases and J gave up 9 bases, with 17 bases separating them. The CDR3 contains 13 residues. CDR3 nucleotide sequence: TGTGCCAGCAGGAACAACAGGGTGTCGAAAGCTTTCTTT. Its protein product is CASRNNRVSKAFF.

The DNA of the CDR3 is TGTGCCAGCAGCAAAAGCCCCTTAGCGGATACGCAGTATTTT. Translated, it gives CASSKSPLADTQYF. The chain has TRBV7-3 and TRBJ2-3; D might be TRBD2 (5 bases). The CDR3 spans 14 residues. From germline, CDR1 is SGHTA and CDR2 FQGTGA. V dropped 5 bases and J dropped 6 bases, with 15 bases sitting between them.

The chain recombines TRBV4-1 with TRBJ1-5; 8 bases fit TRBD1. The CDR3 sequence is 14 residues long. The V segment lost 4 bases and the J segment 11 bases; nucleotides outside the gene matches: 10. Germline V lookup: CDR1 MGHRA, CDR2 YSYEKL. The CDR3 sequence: CASSRPGQERSQHF. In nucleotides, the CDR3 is TGCGCCAGCAGCCGGCCGGGACAGGAGAGGTCCCAGCATTTT.

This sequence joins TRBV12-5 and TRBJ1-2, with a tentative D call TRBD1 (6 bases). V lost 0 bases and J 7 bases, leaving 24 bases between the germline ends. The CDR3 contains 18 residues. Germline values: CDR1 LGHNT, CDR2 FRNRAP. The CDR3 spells CASGLVPLVGGSSRGYTF. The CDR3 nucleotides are TGTGCTAGTGGTTTGGTACCCTTAGTAGGGGGAAGTTCGCGTGGCTACACCTTC. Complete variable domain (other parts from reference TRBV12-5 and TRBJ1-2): DARVTQTPRHKVTEMGQEVTMRCQPILGHNTVFWYRQTMMQGLELLAYFRNRAPLDDSGMPKDRFSAEMPDATLATLKIQPSEPRDSAVYFCASGLVPLVGGSSRGYTFGSGTRLTVV.

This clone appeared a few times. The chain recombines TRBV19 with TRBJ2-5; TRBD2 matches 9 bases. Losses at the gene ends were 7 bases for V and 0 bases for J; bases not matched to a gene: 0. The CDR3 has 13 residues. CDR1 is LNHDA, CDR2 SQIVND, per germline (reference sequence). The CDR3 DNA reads TGTGCCAGTACTAGCGGGGACCAAGAGACCCAGTACTTC. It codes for CASTSGDQETQYF.

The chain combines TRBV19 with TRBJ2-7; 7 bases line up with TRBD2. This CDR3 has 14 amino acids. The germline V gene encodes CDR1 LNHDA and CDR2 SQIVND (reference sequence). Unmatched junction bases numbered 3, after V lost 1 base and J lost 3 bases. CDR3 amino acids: CASSIGGGYYEQYF. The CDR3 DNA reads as TGTGCCAGTAGTATAGGCGGGGGATACTACGAGCAGTACTTC.

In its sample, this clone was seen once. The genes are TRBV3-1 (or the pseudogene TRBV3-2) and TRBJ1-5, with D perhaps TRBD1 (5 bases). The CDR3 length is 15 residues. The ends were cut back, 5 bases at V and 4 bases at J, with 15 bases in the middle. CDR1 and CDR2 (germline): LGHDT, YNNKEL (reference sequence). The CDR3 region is CASSSTRERNQPQHF. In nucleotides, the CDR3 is TGTGCCAGCAGCTCTACCAGGGAAAGGAATCAGCCCCAGCATTTT.

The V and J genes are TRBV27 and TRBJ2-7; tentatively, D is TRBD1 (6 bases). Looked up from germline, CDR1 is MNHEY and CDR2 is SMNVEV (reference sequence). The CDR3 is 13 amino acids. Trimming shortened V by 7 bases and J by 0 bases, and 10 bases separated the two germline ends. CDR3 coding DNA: TGTGCCAGCACCAGGGGTAGCTCCTACGAGCAGTACTTC. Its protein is CASTRGSSYEQYF.

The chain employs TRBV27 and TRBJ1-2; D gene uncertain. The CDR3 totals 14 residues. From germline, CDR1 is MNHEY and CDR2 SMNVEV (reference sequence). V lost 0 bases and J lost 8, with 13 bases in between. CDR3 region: CASSLSGRFEGYTF. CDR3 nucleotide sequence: TGTGCCAGCAGTTTATCGGGCCGTTTCGAGGGCTACACCTTC.

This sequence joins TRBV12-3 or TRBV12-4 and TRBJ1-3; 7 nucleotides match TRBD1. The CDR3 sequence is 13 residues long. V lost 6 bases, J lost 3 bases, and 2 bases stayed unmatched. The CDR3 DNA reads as TGTGCCAGCAGGCCAGGGGGTGGAAACACCATATATTTT. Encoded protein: CASRPGGGNTIYF.

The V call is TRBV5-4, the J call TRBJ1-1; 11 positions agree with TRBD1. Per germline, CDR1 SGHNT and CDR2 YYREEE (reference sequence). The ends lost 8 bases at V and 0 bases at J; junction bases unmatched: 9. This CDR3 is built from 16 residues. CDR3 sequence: CASSPGTGGMNTEAFF. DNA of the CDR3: TGTGCCAGTTCCCCCGGGACAGGGGGTATGAACACTGAAGCTTTCTTT.

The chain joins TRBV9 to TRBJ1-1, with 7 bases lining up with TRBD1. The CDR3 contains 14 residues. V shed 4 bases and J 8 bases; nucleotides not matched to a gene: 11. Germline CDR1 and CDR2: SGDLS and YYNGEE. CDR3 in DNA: TGTGCCAGCAGCCTAACGACAGGGCAGACCGAAGCTTTCTTT. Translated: CASSLTTGQTEAFF.

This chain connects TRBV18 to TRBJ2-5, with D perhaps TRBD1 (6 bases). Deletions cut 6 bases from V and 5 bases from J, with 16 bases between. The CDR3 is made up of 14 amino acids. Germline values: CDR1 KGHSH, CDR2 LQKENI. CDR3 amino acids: CASSSNLGAETQYF. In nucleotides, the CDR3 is TGTGCCAGCTCTTCTAACTTGGGGGCGGAGACCCAGTACTTC. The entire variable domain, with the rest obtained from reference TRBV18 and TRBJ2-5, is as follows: NAGVMQNPRHLVRRRGQEARLRCSPMKGHSHVYWYRQLPEEGLKFMVYLQKENIIDESGMPKERFSAEFPKEGPSILRIQQVVRGDSAAYFCASSSNLGAETQYFGPGTRLLVL.

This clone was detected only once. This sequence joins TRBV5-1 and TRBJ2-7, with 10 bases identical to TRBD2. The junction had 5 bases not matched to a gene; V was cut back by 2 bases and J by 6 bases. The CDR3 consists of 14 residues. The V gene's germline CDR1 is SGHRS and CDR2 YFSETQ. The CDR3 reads CASSLTSGVLEQYF. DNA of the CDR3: TGCGCCAGCAGCTTAACTAGCGGGGTGCTCGAGCAGTACTTC.

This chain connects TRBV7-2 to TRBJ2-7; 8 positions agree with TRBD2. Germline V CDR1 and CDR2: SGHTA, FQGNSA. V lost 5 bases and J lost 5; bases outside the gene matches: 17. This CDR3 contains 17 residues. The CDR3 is CASSRPSGGALRDEQYF. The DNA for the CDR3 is TGTGCCAGCAGCAGGCCCTCGGGGGGGGCCCTAAGGGACGAGCAGTACTTC.

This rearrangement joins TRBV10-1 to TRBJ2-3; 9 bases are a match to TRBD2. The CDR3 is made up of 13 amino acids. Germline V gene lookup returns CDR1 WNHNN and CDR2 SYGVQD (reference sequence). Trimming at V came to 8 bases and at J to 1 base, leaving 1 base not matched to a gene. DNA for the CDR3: TGCGCCAGCGCTAGCGGGGGCACAGATACGCAGTATTTT. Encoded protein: CASASGGTDTQYF.

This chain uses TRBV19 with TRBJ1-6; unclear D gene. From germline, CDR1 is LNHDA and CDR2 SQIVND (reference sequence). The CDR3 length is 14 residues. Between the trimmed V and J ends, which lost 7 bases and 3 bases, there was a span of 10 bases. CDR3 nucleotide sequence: TGTGCCAGTACCCGGGAGAACTATAATTCACCCCTCCACTTT. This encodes CASTRENYNSPLHF.

CDR3 DNA sequence: TGTGCCAGCAGCCAAGTAGACAGAAACTATGGCTACACCTTC. It codes for CASSQVDRNYGYTF. The chain recombines TRBV3-1 (or the pseudogene TRBV3-2) with TRBJ1-2, with TRBD1 as a possible D gene (5 bases). The CDR3 consists of 14 residues. The V and J ends lost 1 base and 2 bases respectively, with 8 bases between them. From germline, CDR1 is LGHDT and CDR2 YNNKEL (reference sequence).

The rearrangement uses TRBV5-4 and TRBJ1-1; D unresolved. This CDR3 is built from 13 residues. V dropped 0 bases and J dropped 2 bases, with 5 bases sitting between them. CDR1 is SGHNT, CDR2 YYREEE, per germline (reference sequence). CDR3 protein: CASSLVLNTEAFF. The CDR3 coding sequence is TGTGCCAGCAGCTTGGTTTTAAACACTGAAGCTTTCTTT.

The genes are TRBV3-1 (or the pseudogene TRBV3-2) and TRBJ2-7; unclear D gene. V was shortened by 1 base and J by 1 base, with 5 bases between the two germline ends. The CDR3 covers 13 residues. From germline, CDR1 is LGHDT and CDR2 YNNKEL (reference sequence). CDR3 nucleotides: TGTGCCAGCAGCCAAGGAGAGTCCTACGAGCAGTACTTC. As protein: CASSQGESYEQYF.

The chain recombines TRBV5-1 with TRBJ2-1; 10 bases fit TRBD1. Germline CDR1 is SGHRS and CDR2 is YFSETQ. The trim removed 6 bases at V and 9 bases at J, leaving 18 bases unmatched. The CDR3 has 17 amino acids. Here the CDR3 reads CASIKSSGQGIFGEQFF. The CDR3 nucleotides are TGCGCCAGCATCAAATCTTCGGGACAGGGGATTTTTGGTGAGCAGTTCTTC.

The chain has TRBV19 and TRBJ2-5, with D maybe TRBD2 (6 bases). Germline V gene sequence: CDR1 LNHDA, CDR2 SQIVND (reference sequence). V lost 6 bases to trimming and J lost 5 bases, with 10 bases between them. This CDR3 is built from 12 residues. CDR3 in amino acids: CASRASAETQYF. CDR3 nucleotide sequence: TGTGCCAGTAGAGCTAGCGCCGAGACCCAGTACTTC.

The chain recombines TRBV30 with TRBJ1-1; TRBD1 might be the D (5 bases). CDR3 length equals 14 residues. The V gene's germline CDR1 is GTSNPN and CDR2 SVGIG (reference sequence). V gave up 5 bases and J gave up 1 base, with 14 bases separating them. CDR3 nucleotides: TGTGCCTGGGGACCCCAGGGCTCGAACACTGAAGCTTTCTTT. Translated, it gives CAWGPQGSNTEAFF.

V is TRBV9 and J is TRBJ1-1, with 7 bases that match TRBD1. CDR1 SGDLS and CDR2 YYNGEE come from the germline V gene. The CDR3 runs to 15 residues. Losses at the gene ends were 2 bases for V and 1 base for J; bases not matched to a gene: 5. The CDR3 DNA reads TGTGCCAGCAGCGTCCTGACAGGGCAGAACACTGAAGCTTTCTTT. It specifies CASSVLTGQNTEAFF.

CDR3 in DNA: TGTGCCAGCAGTTTGGGACAGGACTACGAGCAGTACTTC. Translating it yields CASSLGQDYEQYF. The rearrangement links TRBV27 to TRBJ2-7; 8 nucleotides align to TRBD1. V shed 3 bases and J 3 bases; nucleotides not matched to a gene: 1. Germline V gene data show CDR1 as MNHEY and CDR2 as SMNVEV (reference sequence). The CDR3 contains 13 residues.

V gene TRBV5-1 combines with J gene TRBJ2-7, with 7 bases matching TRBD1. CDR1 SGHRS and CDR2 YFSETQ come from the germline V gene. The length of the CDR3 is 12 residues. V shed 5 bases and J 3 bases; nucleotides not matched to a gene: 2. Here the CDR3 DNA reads TGCGCCAGCAGAAGGGACAGCTACGAGCAGTACTTC. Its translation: CASRRDSYEQYF.

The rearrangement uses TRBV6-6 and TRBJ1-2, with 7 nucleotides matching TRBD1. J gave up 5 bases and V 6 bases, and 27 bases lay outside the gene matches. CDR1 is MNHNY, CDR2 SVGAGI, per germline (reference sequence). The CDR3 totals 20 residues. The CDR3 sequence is CASSLQPSLRFRDSWYGYTF. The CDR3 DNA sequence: TGTGCCAGCAGCTTGCAGCCCTCCCTCCGATTTCGGGACAGCTGGTATGGCTACACCTTC.

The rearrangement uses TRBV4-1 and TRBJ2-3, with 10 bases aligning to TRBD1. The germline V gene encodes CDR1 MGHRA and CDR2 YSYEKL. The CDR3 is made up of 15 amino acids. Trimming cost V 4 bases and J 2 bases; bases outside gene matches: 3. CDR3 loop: CASSPDRGNTDTQYF. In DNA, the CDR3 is TGCGCCAGCAGCCCGGACAGGGGGAACACAGATACGCAGTATTTT.

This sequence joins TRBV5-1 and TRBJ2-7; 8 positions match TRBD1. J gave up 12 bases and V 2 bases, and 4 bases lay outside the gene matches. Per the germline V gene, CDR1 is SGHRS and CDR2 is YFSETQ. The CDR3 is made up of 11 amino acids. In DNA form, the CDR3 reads TGCGCCAGCAGCTTCGACAGGGGTCTGTACTTC. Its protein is CASSFDRGLYF.

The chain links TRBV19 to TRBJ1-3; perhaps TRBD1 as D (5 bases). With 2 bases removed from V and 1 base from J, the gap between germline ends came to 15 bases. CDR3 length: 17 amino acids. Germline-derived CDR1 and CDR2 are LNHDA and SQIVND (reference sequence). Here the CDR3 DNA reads TGTGCCAGTAGTATATCGGGGGGATTTCGATCTGGAAACACCATATATTTT. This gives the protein CASSISGGFRSGNTIYF.

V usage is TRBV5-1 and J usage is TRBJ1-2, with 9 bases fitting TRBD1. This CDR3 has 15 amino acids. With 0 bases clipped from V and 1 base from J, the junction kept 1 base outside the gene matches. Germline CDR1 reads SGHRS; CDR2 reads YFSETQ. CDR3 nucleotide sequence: TGCGCCAGCAGCTTGGGGACAGGGGTTAACTATGGCTACACCTTC. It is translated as CASSLGTGVNYGYTF. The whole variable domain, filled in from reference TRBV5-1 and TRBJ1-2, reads KAGVTQTPRYLIKTRGQQVTLSCSPISGHRSVSWYQQTPGQGLQFLFEYFSETQRNKGNFPGRFSGRQFSNSRSEMNVSTLELGDSALYLCASSLGTGVNYGYTFGSGTRLTVV.

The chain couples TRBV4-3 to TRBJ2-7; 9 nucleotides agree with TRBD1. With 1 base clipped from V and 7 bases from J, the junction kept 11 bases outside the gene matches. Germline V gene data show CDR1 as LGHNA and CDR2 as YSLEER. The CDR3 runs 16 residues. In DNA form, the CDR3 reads TGCGCCAGCAGCCAAGGTAACAGGGGGCTTCCGTTGGAGCAGTACTTC. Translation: CASSQGNRGLPLEQYF.